This TCR beta chain was sequenced during a study of PD-L1 blockade in urothelial cancer. Notes on the study in general: Blood clones associated with the tumor expanded more at 3 weeks in durable-benefit patients.

Remarks on this clone: As yet, its antigen is unknown. Its ends do not fully match the called genes, so a read error is possible.

This CDR3 has 10 amino acids. Looked up from germline, CDR1 is GTSNPN and CDR2 is SVGIG (reference sequence). Libraries were prepared by immunoSEQ multiplex PCR; TCRdb keeps only in-frame clonotypes and omits some of them. The table includes 75,000 to 95,000 clones, over 90% detected once. The sequence was obtained from a man aged 60 to 69 with urothelial cancer. The chain links TRBV30 to TRBJ1-2, with D unresolved. The source material was PBMCs, sampled around atezolizumab (anti-PD-L1) treatment. DNA of the CDR3: TGTGCCTGGAGTAAACAGAAAATCATCTTC. It is translated as CAWSKQKIIF.